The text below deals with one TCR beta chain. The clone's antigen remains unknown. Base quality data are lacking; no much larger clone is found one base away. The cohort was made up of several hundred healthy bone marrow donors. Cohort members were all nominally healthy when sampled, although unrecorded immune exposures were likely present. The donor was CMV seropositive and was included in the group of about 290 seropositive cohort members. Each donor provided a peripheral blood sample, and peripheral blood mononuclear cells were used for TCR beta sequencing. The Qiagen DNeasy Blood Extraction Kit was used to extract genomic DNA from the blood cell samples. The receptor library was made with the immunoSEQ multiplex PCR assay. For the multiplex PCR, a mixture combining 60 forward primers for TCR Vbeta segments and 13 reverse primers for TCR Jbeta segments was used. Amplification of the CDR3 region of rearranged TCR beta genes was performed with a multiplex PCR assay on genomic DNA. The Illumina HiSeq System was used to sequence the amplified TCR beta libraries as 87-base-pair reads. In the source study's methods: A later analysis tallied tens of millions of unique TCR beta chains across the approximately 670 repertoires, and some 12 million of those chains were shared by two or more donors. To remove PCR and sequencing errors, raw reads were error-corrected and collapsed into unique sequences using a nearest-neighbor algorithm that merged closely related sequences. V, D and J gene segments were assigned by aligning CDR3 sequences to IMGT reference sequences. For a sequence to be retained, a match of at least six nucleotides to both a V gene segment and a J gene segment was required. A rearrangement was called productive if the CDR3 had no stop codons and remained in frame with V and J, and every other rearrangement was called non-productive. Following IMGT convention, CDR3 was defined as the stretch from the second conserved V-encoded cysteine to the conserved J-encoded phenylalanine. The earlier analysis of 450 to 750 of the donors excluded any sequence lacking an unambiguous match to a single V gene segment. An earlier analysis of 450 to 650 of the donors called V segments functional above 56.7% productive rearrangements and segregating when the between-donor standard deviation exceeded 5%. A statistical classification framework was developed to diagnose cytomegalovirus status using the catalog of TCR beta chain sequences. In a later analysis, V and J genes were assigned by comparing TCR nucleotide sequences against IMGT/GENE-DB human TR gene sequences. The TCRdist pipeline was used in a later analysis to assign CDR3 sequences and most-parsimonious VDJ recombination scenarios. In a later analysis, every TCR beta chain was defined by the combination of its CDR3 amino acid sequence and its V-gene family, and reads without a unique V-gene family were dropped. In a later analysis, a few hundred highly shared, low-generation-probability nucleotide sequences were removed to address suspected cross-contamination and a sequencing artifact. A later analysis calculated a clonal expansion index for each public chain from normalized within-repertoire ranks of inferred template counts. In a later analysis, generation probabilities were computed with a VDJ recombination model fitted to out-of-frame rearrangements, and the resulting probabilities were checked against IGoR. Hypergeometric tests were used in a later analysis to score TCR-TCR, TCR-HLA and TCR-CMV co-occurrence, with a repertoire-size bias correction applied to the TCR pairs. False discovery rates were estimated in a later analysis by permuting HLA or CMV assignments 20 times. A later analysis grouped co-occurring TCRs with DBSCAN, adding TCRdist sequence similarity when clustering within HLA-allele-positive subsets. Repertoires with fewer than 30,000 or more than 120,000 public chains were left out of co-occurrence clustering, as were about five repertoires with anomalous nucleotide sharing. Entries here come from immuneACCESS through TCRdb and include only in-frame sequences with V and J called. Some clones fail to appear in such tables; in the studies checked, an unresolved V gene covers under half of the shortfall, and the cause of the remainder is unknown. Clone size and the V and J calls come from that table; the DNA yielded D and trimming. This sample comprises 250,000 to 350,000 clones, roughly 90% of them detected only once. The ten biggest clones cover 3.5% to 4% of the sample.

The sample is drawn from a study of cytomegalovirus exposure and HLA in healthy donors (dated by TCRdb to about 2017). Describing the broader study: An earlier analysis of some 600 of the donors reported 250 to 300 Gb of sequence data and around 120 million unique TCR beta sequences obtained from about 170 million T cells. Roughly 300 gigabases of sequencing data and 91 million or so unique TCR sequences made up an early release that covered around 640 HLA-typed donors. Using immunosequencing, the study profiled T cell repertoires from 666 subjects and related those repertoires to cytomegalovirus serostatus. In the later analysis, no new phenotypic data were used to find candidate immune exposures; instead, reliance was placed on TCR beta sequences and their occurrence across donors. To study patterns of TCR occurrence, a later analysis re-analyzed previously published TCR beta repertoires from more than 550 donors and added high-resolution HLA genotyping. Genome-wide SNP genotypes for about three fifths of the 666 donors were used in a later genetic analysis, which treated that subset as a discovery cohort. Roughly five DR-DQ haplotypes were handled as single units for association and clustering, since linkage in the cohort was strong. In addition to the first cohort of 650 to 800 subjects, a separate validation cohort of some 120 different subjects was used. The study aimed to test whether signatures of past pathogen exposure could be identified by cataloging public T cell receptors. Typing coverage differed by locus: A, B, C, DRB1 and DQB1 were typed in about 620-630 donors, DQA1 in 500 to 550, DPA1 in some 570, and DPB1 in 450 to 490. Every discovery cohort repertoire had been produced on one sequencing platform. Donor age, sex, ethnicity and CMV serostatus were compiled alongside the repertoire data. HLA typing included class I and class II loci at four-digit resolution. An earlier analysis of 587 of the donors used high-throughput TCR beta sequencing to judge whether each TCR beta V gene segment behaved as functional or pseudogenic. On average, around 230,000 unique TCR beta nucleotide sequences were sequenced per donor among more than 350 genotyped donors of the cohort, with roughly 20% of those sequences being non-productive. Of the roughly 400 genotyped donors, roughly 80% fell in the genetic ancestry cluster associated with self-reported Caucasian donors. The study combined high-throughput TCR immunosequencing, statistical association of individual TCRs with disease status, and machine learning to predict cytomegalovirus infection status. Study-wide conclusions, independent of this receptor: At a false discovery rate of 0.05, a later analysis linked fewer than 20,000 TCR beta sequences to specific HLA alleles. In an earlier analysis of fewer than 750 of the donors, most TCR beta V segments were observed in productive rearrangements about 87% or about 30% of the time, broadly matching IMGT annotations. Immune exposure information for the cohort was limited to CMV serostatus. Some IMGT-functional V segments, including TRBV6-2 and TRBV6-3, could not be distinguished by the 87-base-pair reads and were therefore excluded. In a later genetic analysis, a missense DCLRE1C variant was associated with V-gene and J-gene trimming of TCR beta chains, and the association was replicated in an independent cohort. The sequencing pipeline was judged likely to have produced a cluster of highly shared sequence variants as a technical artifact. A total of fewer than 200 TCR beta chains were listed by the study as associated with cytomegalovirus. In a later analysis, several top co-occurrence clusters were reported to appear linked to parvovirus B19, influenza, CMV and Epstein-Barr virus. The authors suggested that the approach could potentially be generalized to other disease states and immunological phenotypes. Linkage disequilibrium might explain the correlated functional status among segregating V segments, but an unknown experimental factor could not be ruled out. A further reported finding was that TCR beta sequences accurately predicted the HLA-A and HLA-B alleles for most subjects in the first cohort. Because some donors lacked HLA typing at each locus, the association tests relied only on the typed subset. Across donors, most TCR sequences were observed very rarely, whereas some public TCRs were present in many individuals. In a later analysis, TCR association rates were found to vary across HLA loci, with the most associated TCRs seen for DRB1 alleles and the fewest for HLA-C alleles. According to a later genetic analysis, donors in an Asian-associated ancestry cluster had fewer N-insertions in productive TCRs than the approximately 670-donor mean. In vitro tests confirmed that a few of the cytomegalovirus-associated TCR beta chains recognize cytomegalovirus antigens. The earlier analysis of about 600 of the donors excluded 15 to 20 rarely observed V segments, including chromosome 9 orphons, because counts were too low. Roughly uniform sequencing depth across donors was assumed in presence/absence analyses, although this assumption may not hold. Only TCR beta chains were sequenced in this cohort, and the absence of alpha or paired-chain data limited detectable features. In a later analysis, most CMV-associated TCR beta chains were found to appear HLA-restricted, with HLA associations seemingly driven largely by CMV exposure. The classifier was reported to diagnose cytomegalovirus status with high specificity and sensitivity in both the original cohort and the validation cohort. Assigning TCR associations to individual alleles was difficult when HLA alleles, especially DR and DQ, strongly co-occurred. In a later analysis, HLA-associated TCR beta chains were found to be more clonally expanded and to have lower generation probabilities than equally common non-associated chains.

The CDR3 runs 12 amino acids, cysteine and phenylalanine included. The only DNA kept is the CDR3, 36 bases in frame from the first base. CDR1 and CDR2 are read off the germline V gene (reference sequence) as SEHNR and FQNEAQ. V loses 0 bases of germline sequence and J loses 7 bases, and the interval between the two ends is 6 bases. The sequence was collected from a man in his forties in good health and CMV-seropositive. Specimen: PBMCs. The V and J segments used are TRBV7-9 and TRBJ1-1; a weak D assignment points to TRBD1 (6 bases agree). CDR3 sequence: CASSLADSEAFF. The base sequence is TGTGCCAGCAGCTTAGCGGACAGTGAAGCTTTCTTT.